The 27 T cell receptor beta chains below come from one sample, sequenced in a study of cytomegalovirus exposure and HLA in healthy donors. PCR employed 60 Vbeta and 13 Jbeta primers. Sequencing was performed with immunoSEQ multiplex PCR; in TCRdb, only in-frame clones are kept and a portion is missing. The profile shows tens of thousands of clones, less than 8% of them singletons. The material sequenced was PBMCs. Receptors originate from a man aged 50 to 59 in good health and CMV-seronegative.

This clone was seen a few times. The chain combines TRBV6-5 with TRBJ2-7; possible D gene TRBD1, 8 bases. The germline gives CDR1 MNHEY, CDR2 SVGAGI. The CDR3 is 13 residues long. Trimming removed 6 bases at V and 4 bases at J, with 13 bases between. The CDR3 nucleotides are TGTGCCAGCAGAACACAGGGGGGGTACGAGCAGTACTTC. Amino acids: CASRTQGGYEQYF.

This clone has more than one count but fewer than ten. The genes are TRBV10-2 and TRBJ2-1, with 9 bases fitting TRBD2. Germline V gene data show CDR1 as WSHSY and CDR2 as SAAADI. The ends lost 7 bases at V and 1 base at J; junction bases unmatched: 2. The CDR3 has 14 residues. This chain's CDR3 is CASIAGGSYNEQFF. Written as DNA, the CDR3 is TGCGCCAGCATTGCGGGAGGGTCCTACAATGAGCAGTTCTTC.

V and J are TRBV10-3 and TRBJ1-1; D unclear. CDR1 is ENHRY, CDR2 SYGVKD, per germline. V lost 0 bases to trimming and J lost 11 bases, with 13 bases between them. The CDR3 has 13 amino acids. CDR3 nucleotides: TGTGCCATCAGTGAGTCGACTCGGTACGGGGCTTTCTTT. The encoded protein is CAISESTRYGAFF.

This sequence joins TRBV6-5 and TRBJ2-7; TRBD1 matches at 7 bases. Per germline, CDR1 MNHEY and CDR2 SVGAGI. This CDR3 region has 14 residues. V dropped 0 bases and J dropped 2; count of bases not matched to a gene: 1. In nucleotides, the CDR3 is TGTGCCAGCAGTTACTCCGGGACAGCCTACGAGCAGTACTTC. Translation gives CASSYSGTAYEQYF.

This clone was observed a handful of times. The rearrangement joins TRBV6-1 to TRBJ2-5, with D tentatively TRBD2 (6 bases). Germline V gene lookup returns CDR1 MNHNS and CDR2 SASEGT. This CDR3 is built from 15 residues. The V end lost 0 bases, the J end lost 1 base, and 9 bases lay between the germline ends. CDR3 sequence: CASSEASGGQETQYF. For the CDR3, the DNA is TGTGCCAGCAGTGAAGCTAGCGGAGGCCAAGAGACCCAGTACTTC.

The table lists this clone with a few counts. The chain links TRBV7-9 to TRBJ2-2; 10 positions match TRBD2. J was trimmed by 5 bases and V by 7 bases; bases with no gene match: 7. The CDR3 is 15 amino acids. Germline CDR1 reads SEHNR; CDR2 reads FQNEAQ (reference sequence). The CDR3 loop reads CASTPSGSPTGELFF. The CDR3 bases are TGTGCCAGCACGCCTAGCGGGAGCCCGACCGGGGAGCTGTTTTTT.

This clone was counted a few times. V gene TRBV7-2 combines with J gene TRBJ1-6; TRBD1 is a possible D gene (5 bases). The CDR3 loop spans 16 amino acids. The germline CDR1 and CDR2 sequences are SGHTA and FQGNSA. V was cut by 4 bases and J by 4 bases, with 14 bases left in between. The CDR3 is CASSSGRQGYNSPLHF. For the CDR3, the DNA is TGTGCCAGCAGCTCTGGTCGGCAGGGATATAATTCACCCCTCCACTTT.

This clone turned up a few times. The rearrangement links TRBV28 to TRBJ1-6; no clear D. V was cut by 7 bases and J by 0 bases, with 13 bases left in between. This CDR3 has 16 residues. The germline gives CDR1 MDHEN, CDR2 SYDVKM. The CDR3 bases are TGTGCCAGCAAGCGTCAGTTAAGCTCCTATAATTCACCCCTCCACTTT. Its translation: CASKRQLSSYNSPLHF.

A few counts support this clone. The chain carries TRBV7-2 and TRBJ1-1; D is uncertain. The germline V gene has CDR1 SGHTA and CDR2 FQGNSA. V lost 5 bases to trimming and J lost 4 bases, with 11 bases between them. CDR3 size: 13 residues. CDR3 DNA sequence: TGTGCCAGCAGCCTTTCGGAGACCACTGAAGCTTTCTTT. It yields the protein CASSLSETTEAFF.

This clone was counted between two and nine times. V gene TRBV28 combines with J gene TRBJ2-7, with 9 nucleotides matching TRBD2. The CDR3 consists of 15 residues. Trimming cost V 4 bases and J 7 bases; bases outside gene matches: 11. Germline assignment: CDR1 MDHEN and CDR2 SYDVKM. CDR3 nucleotides: TGTGCCAGCAGTTCTCCGGGACTAGCCCCTGATGAGCAGTACTTC. Translated, it gives CASSSPGLAPDEQYF.

The genes are TRBV11-2 and TRBJ1-4; TRBD1 aligns across 9 bases. The CDR3 loop spans 16 amino acids. The V segment lost 6 bases and the J segment 7 bases; nucleotides outside the gene matches: 12. Germline V lookup: CDR1 SGHAT, CDR2 FQNNGV. CDR3 sequence: CASRDPGQGLGEKLFF. CDR3 DNA: TGTGCCAGCAGGGATCCGGGACAGGGTCTTGGTGAAAAACTGTTTTTT. Full variable domain (missing parts from reference TRBV11-2 and TRBJ1-4): EAGVAQSPRYKIIEKRQSVAFWCNPISGHATLYWYQQILGQGPKLLIQFQNNGVVDDSQLPKDRFSAERLKGVDSTLKIQPAKLEDSAVYLCASRDPGQGLGEKLFFGSGTQLSVL.

The table lists this clone with a few counts. The chain uses TRBV27 and TRBJ2-7, with TRBD1 matching over 7 bases. With V trimmed by 6 bases and J by 3 bases, 11 bases remained unmatched. Germline-derived CDR1 and CDR2 are MNHEY and SMNVEV (reference sequence). This CDR3 is built from 15 residues. The CDR3 loop is CASSQPWTGFYEQYF. CDR3 coding DNA: TGTGCCAGCAGCCAACCCTGGACAGGTTTCTACGAGCAGTACTTC.

The table lists this clone with a few counts. The V call is TRBV9, the J call TRBJ2-7; D ambiguous. CDR1 and CDR2 from the germline V gene are SGDLS and YYNGEE. Between the trimmed V and J ends, which lost 0 bases and 0 bases, there was a span of 10 bases. CDR3 length: 15 residues. The CDR3 bases are TGTGCCAGCAGCGTAGATTGGCCTCCCTCCTACGAGCAGTACTTC. The encoded protein is CASSVDWPPSYEQYF.

This rearrangement joins TRBV19 to TRBJ1-2, with a possible D match to TRBD1 (6 bases). Germline V lookup: CDR1 LNHDA, CDR2 SQIVND (reference sequence). V lost 3 bases and J lost 8, with 16 bases in between. The CDR3 is 14 amino acids. The CDR3 region has the DNA TGTGCCAGTAGTATTGTACAGGGTAAAGGAGGCTACACCTTC. Translating gives CASSIVQGKGGYTF.

This chain connects TRBV21-1 to TRBJ1-4; the D segment call TRBD1 is taken from the table without a DNA check. TRBV21-1 is annotated as a pseudogene. CDR3 size: 13 residues. CDR3 bases: TGTGCCAGCACCCAGGGCCCAAATGAAAAACTGTTTTTT. Its protein is CASTQGPNEKLFF.

This clone was detected ten times or more. The V and J genes are TRBV5-6 and TRBJ2-2; D possibly corresponds to TRBD1 (6 bases). Between the trimmed V and J ends, which lost 1 base and 4 bases, there was a span of 8 bases. This CDR3 contains 14 residues. Germline V gives CDR1 SGHDT, CDR2 YYEEEE. CDR3 sequence reads: CASSLHRVTGELFF. In nucleotides, the CDR3 is TGTGCCAGCAGCTTGCACAGGGTCACCGGGGAGCTGTTTTTT. Full variable domain (remainder filled in from reference TRBV5-6 and TRBJ2-2): DAGVTQSPTHLIKTRGQQVTLRCSPKSGHDTVSWYQQALGQGPQFIFQYYEEEERQRGNFPDRFSGHQFPNYSSELNVNALLLGDSALYLCASSLHRVTGELFFGEGSRLTVL.

This clone came up a few times. Different DNA sequences within this sample yield the same CDR3. The rearrangement links TRBV5-1 to TRBJ1-4; 10 positions agree with TRBD1. Losses at the gene ends were 5 bases for V and 4 bases for J; bases not matched to a gene: 5. The CDR3 has 15 amino acids. In germline, CDR1 is SGHRS, CDR2 YFSETQ. This CDR3 is CASRRTGGNNEKLFF. The CDR3 nucleotides read TGCGCCAGCAGGCGGACAGGGGGAAATAATGAAAAACTGTTTTTT.

This chain uses TRBV7-3 with TRBJ2-2; TRBD1 is a possible D gene (6 bases). This CDR3 spans 15 amino acids. Trimming shortened V by 5 bases and J by 6 bases, and 16 bases separated the two germline ends. The V gene's germline CDR1 is SGHTA and CDR2 FQGTGA. The CDR3 DNA reads as TGTGCCAGCAGCAAGGGTCAGGGGTCGGCCGGGGAGCTGTTTTTT. It codes for CASSKGQGSAGELFF.

The chain recombines TRBV7-6 with TRBJ2-1, with a possible D match to TRBD1 (6 bases). The CDR3 is 15 amino acids. V lost 1 base and J lost 5, with 12 bases in between. Germline CDR1 SGHVS, CDR2 FNYEAQ. CDR3 in DNA: TGTGCCAGCAGCTTAGAAGCCGGGGACAACAATGAGCAGTTCTTC. This encodes CASSLEAGDNNEQFF.

On this clone: The junction does not match germline at one end; this may be a read error. This chain joins TRBV10-3 and TRBJ2-5; D perhaps matches TRBD2 (5 bases). Germline values: CDR1 ENHRY, CDR2 SYGVKD. CDR3 length equals 15 residues. The CDR3 bases are TGTGCCATCAGTGCCTCCAAAACCGAATGGGAGACCAAGTACTTC. Translation gives CAISASKTEWETKYF.

The chain combines TRBV7-9 with TRBJ2-5; TRBD2 agrees at 7 bases. J gave up 5 bases and V 1 base, and 4 bases lay outside the gene matches. The CDR3 runs to 14 residues. From germline, CDR1 is SEHNR and CDR2 FQNEAQ (reference sequence). CDR3: CASSLGLAGETQYF. The CDR3 region has the DNA TGTGCCAGCAGCTTAGGACTAGCCGGGGAGACCCAGTACTTC.

This chain joins TRBV28 and TRBJ2-1; 12 bases agree with TRBD2. The CDR3 runs 16 residues. After removal of 4 bases from V and 7 bases from J, the junction contained 8 bases not matched to a gene. Germline CDR1 and CDR2: MDHEN and SYDVKM. The CDR3 sequence: CASSSPSGRGRNEQFF. The CDR3 nucleotides read TGTGCCAGCAGTTCCCCTAGCGGGAGGGGAAGGAATGAGCAGTTCTTC.

CDR3 nucleotide sequence: TGTGCCAGCAGCCAAGACCGGACAGGGGTCCTCTCTTTCGGCGAGCAGTACTTC. It codes for CASSQDRTGVLSFGEQYF. The rearrangement joins TRBV4-2 to TRBJ2-7; 9 bases fit TRBD1. This CDR3 has 18 residues. Trimming cost V 0 bases and J 6 bases; bases outside gene matches: 15. Looked up from germline, CDR1 is LGHNA and CDR2 is YNFKEQ.

This clone was picked up a small number of times. An end of the junction does not agree with germline; a read error may underlie this. The V gene is TRBV7-7, the J gene TRBJ2-1; D is unclear. CDR3 length: 15 amino acids. CDR1 and CDR2 from the germline V gene are SSHAT and FNYEAQ (reference sequence). The CDR3: CASSQTAGEYNEQFF. CDR3 bases: TGTGCTAGCAGCCAGACTGCCGGCGAGTACAATGAGCAGTTCTTC.

The rearrangement joins TRBV11-2 to TRBJ2-7; 15 nucleotides match TRBD2. Germline V gives CDR1 SGHAT, CDR2 FQNNGV. The CDR3 has 14 residues. V was clipped by 5 bases and J by 6 bases; unmatched bases: 2. The CDR3: CASSRTSGRGEQYF. The CDR3 nucleotides are TGTGCCAGCAGCCGGACTAGCGGGAGGGGCGAGCAGTACTTC.

V usage is TRBV5-1 and J usage is TRBJ2-1, with D possibly matching TRBD2 (5 bases). There are 13 residues in the CDR3. Germline CDR1 and CDR2: SGHRS and YFSETQ. With 5 bases removed from V and 2 bases from J, the gap between germline ends came to 8 bases. The CDR3 protein is CASRLGPYNEQFF. The CDR3 region has the DNA TGCGCCAGCAGACTAGGGCCCTACAATGAGCAGTTCTTC.

This clone appeared a few times. V usage is TRBV28 and J usage is TRBJ1-2, with 8 positions matching TRBD1. Germline assignment: CDR1 MDHEN and CDR2 SYDVKM. Germline trimming cut 4 bases from V and 4 bases from J; bases unmatched to any gene: 14. There are 17 residues in the CDR3. CDR3 sequence reads: CASSSSPTGVGSYGYTF. CDR3 sequence (DNA): TGTGCCAGCAGTTCGTCCCCGACAGGGGTCGGTTCCTATGGCTACACCTTC.